A selection of T cell receptor beta chains follows, all from one sample in a study of T cell repertoires in cytomegalovirus infection. TCRdb recomputed calls from the reads with MiXCR, one row per CDR3 protein. The sample has a few hundred thousand distinct CDR3 sequences, around 15% seen once. The sequencing sample was made of PBMCs. These receptor sequences come from a human donor in good health (CMV status not recorded). Some clones in this sample may be carry-over from other donors' samples. Both conserved end residues are part of each CDR3. D genes are given only for firm matches. Clone size appears in some rows only: once, few, many, or a class for an expanded clone.

abundance,j_gene,d_gene,len,v_gene,CDR3aa,CDR3nt
few,TRBJ2-3,.,13,TRBV6-2/TRBV6-3,CASTDSGSDTQYF,TGTGCCAGCACCGATTCTGGTTCAGATACGCAGTATTTT
few,TRBJ1-5,.,15,TRBV25-1,CASSERVLRNQPQHF,TGTGCCAGCAGTGAACGAGTACTGCGGAATCAGCCCCAGCATTTT
few,TRBJ1-4,.,13,TRBV11-3,CASSLGVNEKLFF,TGTGCCAGCAGCTTGGGAGTGAATGAAAAACTGTTTTTT
few,TRBJ2-7,.,15,TRBV20-1,CSASSPPPYRVGQYF,TGCAGTGCTAGTAGCCCCCCCCCGTACAGGGTTGGGCAGTACTTC
.,TRBJ2-5,TRBD1,14,TRBV5-1,CASSGGQGSGTQYF,TGCGCCAGCAGCGGGGGACAGGGGTCTGGAACCCAGTACTTC
.,TRBJ1-1,.,14,TRBV9,CASSPQVLLPRAFF,TGTGCCAGCAGCCCCCAGGTGCTCCTCCCGCGCGCTTTCTTT
.,TRBJ2-5,.,14,TRBV5-1,CASSTAGVGETQYF,TGCGCCAGCAGCACGGCCGGGGTCGGGGAGACCCAGTACTTC
many,TRBJ2-1,.,14,TRBV7-3,CASSLSGTYNEQFF,TGTGCCAGCAGCTTGTCTGGGACATACAATGAGCAGTTCTTC
.,TRBJ2-1,TRBD2,16,TRBV20-1,CSAHDRLAGGYNEQFF,TGCAGTGCCCACGACCGACTAGCGGGGGGTTACAATGAGCAGTTCTTC
few,TRBJ2-1,TRBD2,18,TRBV14,CASSQDPSGSVSYNEQFF,TGTGCCAGCAGCCAAGATCCTAGCGGGAGTGTTTCCTACAATGAGCAGTTCTTC
many,TRBJ2-7,TRBD1,14,TRBV7-2,CASSPWTGNYEQYF,TGTGCCAGCAGCCCTTGGACAGGGAACTACGAGCAGTACTTC
many,TRBJ2-7,.,13,TRBV7-3,CASSSDPATEQYF,TGTGCCAGCAGCTCAGACCCTGCCACCGAGCAGTACTTC
few,TRBJ1-2,.,17,TRBV4-1,CASSWTGTALTNYGYTF,TGCGCCAGCAGCTGGACCGGGACCGCATTAACTAACTATGGCTACACCTTC
once,TRBJ1-2,TRBD1,15,TRBV20-1,CSAPGTGIRGGGYTF,TGCAGTGCTCCCGGGACAGGGATTAGGGGGGGAGGCTACACCTTC
many,TRBJ2-7,TRBD1,12,TRBV10-3,CAITDRAREQYF,TGTGCCATCACAGACAGGGCGCGGGAGCAGTACTTC
few,TRBJ2-1,TRBD2,15,TRBV2,CASSASSGRYNEQFF,TGTGCCAGCAGTGCGTCTAGCGGGAGGTACAATGAGCAGTTCTTC
.,TRBJ1-2,.,13,TRBV5-4,CASSDGGVYGYTF,TGTGCCAGCAGCGACGGGGGGGTCTATGGCTACACCTTC
.,TRBJ1-2,.,12,TRBV10-3,CAISEGANGYTF,TGTGCCATCAGTGAGGGGGCGAATGGCTACACCTTC
many,TRBJ2-5,TRBD1,14,TRBV7-9,CASSPGTDQETQYF,TGTGCCAGCAGCCCAGGGACAGACCAAGAGACCCAGTACTTC
.,TRBJ2-1,.,15,TRBV7-2,CGSSSDWSSYNEQFF,TGTGGCAGTAGTTCGGACTGGAGCTCCTACAATGAGCAGTTCTTC
many,TRBJ2-5,TRBD2,15,TRBV7-2,CASSLASGTEETQYF,TGTGCCAGCAGCTTAGCTAGCGGGACCGAAGAGACCCAGTACTTC
few,TRBJ1-1,.,13,TRBV28,CASDSYLNTEAFF,TGTGCCAGCGATTCTTACTTAAACACTGAAGCTTTCTTT